Listed below are T cell receptor beta chains from one sample, sequenced in a study of T cells in Graves' hyperthyroidism and ophthalmopathy. In TCRdb, the multiplex PCR reads were re-called with MiXCR into one record per CDR3 protein. The sample shows 340,000 or so distinct CDR3 sequences, roughly 18% of them seen only once. Sequencing was carried out using blood. The receptors derive from a woman aged 50 to 60 with Graves' hyperthyroidism. Both conserved end residues are part of each CDR3. Each record gives: V gene, J gene, clone size, D gene, CDR3 DNA, CDR3 protein. A D gene is named only where the DNA matches it firmly. Size is omitted from some rows. Given values are once, few, many or a class for expanded clones.

v_gene: TRBV5-6
j_gene: TRBJ1-5
abundance: few
d_gene: .
CDR3nt: TGTGCCAGCAGCTTGAACTCCGGGGCAGGCGGATGGAGCAATCAGCCCCAGCATTTT
CDR3aa: CASSLNSGAGGWSNQPQHF

v_gene: TRBV28
j_gene: TRBJ2-3
abundance: many
d_gene: .
CDR3nt: TGTGCCAGCAGTTTATTTCGTTGGAAGGGCGCGGGCCCAGATACGCAGTATTTT
CDR3aa: CASSLFRWKGAGPDTQYF

v_gene: TRBV3-1
j_gene: TRBJ2-5
abundance: many
d_gene: .
CDR3nt: TGTGCCAGCAGCCACGAGGGGATAAGCCCTCAGTACTTC
CDR3aa: CASSHEGISPQYF

v_gene: TRBV12-3/TRBV12-4
j_gene: TRBJ2-7
abundance: many
d_gene: TRBD1
CDR3nt: TGTGCCAGCAGTTCGGGACAGGGCTTCTACGAGCAGTACTTC
CDR3aa: CASSSGQGFYEQYF

v_gene: TRBV7-9
j_gene: TRBJ1-1
abundance: .
d_gene: .
CDR3nt: TGTGCCAGCAGCCCCACCCACGGGCAGGAGAACACTAAAGCTTTCTTT
CDR3aa: CASSPTHGQENTKAFF

v_gene: TRBV13
j_gene: TRBJ1-3
abundance: few
d_gene: .
CDR3nt: TGTGCCAGCAGCTTAGGCCCGGACCCTGGAAACACCATATATTTT
CDR3aa: CASSLGPDPGNTIYF

v_gene: TRBV2
j_gene: TRBJ1-6
abundance: .
d_gene: .
CDR3nt: TGTGCCAGCACCTCCCAACGGGGGTCCTCCTATAATTCACCCCTCCACTTT
CDR3aa: CASTSQRGSSYNSPLHF

v_gene: TRBV9
j_gene: TRBJ1-1
abundance: .
d_gene: .
CDR3nt: TGTGCCAGCACCCACGGACGGTATAACACTGAAGCTTTCTTT
CDR3aa: CASTHGRYNTEAFF

v_gene: TRBV11-2
j_gene: TRBJ2-3
abundance: many
d_gene: .
CDR3nt: TGTGCCAGCAGCTTCATGATAAGCACAGATACGCAGTATTTT
CDR3aa: CASSFMISTDTQYF

v_gene: TRBV4-2
j_gene: TRBJ1-6
abundance: many
d_gene: .
CDR3nt: TGTGCCAGCAGCCAAGACGGGCCACCCCTCCACTTT
CDR3aa: CASSQDGPPLHF

v_gene: TRBV3-1
j_gene: TRBJ2-7
abundance: few
d_gene: .
CDR3nt: TGTGCCAGCAGCCAGGGAGCTGGCGAGCAGTACTTC
CDR3aa: CASSQGAGEQYF

v_gene: TRBV5-6
j_gene: TRBJ2-1
abundance: few
d_gene: TRBD2
CDR3nt: TGTGCCAGCAGCTTAGGACTAGATGCTGATGAGCAGTTCTTC
CDR3aa: CASSLGLDADEQFF

v_gene: TRBV28
j_gene: TRBJ1-4
abundance: .
d_gene: .
CDR3nt: TGTGCCAGCAGTTTATTCCGGGGGGCGGAAAATGAAAAACTGTTTTTT
CDR3aa: CASSLFRGAENEKLFF

v_gene: TRBV12-3/TRBV12-4
j_gene: TRBJ2-1
abundance: many
d_gene: .
CDR3nt: TGTGCCAGCAGTTTTCCGGGGTATGAGCAGTTCTTC
CDR3aa: CASSFPGYEQFF

v_gene: TRBV30
j_gene: TRBJ2-7
abundance: many
d_gene: .
CDR3nt: TGTGCCTGGAGAAACGAACTCCGATACCAGAGGCTGTACTTC
CDR3aa: CAWRNELRYQRLYF

v_gene: TRBV19
j_gene: TRBJ1-5
abundance: .
d_gene: .
CDR3nt: TGTGCCAGTAGTATAGCGGTTGGACCCCAGCATTTT
CDR3aa: CASSIAVGPQHF

v_gene: TRBV4-1
j_gene: TRBJ2-5
abundance: few
d_gene: TRBD2
CDR3nt: TGCGCCAGCAGCCAATCTACGTTGGGACTAGCGGTCCAAACGGGGGAGACCCAGTACTTC
CDR3aa: CASSQSTLGLAVQTGETQYF

v_gene: TRBV20-1
j_gene: TRBJ2-1
abundance: .
d_gene: .
CDR3nt: TGCAGTGCTCGCGATTCCAATGAGCAGTTCTTC
CDR3aa: CSARDSNEQFF